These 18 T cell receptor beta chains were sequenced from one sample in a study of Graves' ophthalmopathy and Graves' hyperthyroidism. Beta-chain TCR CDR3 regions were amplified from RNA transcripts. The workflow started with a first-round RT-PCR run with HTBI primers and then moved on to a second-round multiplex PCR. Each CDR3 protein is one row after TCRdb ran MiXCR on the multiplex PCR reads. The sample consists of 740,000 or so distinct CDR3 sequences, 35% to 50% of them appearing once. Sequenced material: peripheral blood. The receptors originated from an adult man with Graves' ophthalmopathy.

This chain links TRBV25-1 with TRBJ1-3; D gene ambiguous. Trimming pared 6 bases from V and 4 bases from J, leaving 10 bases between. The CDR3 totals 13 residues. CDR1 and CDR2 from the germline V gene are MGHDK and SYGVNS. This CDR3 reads CASSRSTGNTIYF. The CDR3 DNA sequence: TGTGCCAGCAGCCGGTCTACCGGAAACACCATATATTTT.

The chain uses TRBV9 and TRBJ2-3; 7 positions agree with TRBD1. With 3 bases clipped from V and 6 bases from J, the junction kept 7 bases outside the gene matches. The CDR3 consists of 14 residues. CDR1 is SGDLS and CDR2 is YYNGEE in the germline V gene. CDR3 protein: CASSAGQVFDTQYF. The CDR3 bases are TGTGCCAGCAGCGCAGGACAGGTCTTTGATACGCAGTATTTT.

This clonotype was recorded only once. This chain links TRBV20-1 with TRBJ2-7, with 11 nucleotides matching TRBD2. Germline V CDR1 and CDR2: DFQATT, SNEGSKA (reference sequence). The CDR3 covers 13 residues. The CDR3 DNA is TGCACCGCTAGCGGGAGGAGCTCCTACGAGCAGTACTTC. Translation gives CTASGRSSYEQYF.

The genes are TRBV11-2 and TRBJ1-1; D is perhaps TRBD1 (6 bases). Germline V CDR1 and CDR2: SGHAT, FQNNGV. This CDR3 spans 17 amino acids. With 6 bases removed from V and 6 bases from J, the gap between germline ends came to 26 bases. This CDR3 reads CASSPTGRGGLRAEAFF. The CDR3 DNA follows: TGTGCCAGCAGTCCAACGGGCAGGGGCGGGTTAAGAGCTGAAGCTTTCTTT.

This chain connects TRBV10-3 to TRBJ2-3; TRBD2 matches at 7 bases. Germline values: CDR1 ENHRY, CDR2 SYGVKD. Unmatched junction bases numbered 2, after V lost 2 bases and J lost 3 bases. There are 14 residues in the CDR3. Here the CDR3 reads CAISEPGGTDTQYF. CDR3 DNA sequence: TGTGCCATCAGTGAGCCGGGAGGAACAGATACGCAGTATTTT.

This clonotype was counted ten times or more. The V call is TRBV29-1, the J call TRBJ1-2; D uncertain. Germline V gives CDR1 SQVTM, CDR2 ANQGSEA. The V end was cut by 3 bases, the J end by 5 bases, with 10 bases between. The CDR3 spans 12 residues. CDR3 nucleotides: TGCAGCGTTGAGGCGCCCGCTTATGGCTACACCTTC. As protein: CSVEAPAYGYTF.

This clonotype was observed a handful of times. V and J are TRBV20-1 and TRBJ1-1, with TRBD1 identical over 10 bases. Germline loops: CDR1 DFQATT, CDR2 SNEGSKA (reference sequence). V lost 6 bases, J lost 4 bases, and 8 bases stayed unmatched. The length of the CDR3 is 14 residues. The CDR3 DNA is TGCAGTGCCGCACCGGGACAGGGGTTCACTGAAGCTTTCTTT. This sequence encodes CSAAPGQGFTEAFF.

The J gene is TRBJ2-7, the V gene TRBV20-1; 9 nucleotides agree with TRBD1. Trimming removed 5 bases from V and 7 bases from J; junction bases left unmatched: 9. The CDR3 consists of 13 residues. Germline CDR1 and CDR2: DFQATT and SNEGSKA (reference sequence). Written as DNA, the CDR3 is TGCAGTGCTCCTCTGAGGACAGGGGTGGAGCAGTACTTC. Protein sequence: CSAPLRTGVEQYF.

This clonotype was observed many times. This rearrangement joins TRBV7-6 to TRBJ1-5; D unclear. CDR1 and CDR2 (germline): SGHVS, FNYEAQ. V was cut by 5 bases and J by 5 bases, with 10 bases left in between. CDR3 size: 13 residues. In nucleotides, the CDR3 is TGTGCCAGCAGCCGTTTTTGGGATCAGCCCCAGCATTTT. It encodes CASSRFWDQPQHF.

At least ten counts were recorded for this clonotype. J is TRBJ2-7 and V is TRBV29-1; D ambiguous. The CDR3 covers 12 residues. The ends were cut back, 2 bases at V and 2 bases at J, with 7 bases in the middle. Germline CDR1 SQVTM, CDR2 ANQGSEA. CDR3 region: CSVEHTPYEQYF. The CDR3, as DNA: TGCAGCGTTGAACATACCCCCTACGAGCAGTACTTC.

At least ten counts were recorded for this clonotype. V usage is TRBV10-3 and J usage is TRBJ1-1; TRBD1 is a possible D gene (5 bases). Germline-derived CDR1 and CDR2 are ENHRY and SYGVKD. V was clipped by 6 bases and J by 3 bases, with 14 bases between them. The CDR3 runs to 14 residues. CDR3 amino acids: CAISAQLGDTEAFF. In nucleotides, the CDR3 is TGTGCCATCAGCGCCCAGTTGGGGGACACTGAAGCTTTCTTT.

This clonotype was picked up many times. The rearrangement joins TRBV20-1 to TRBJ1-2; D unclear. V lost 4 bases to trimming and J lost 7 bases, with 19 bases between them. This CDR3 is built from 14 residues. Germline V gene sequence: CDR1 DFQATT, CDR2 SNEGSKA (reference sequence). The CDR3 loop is CSAMGTAMILGYTF. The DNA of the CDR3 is TGCAGTGCTATGGGCACAGCTATGATCCTTGGCTACACCTTC.

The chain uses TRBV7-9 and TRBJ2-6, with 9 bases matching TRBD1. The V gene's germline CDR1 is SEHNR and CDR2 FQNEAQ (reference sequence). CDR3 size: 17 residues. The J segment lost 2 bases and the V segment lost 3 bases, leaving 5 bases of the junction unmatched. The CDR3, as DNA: TGTGCCAGCAGCTTTACCGGGACAGGGACTGGGGCCAACGTCCTGACTTTC. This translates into CASSFTGTGTGANVLTF.

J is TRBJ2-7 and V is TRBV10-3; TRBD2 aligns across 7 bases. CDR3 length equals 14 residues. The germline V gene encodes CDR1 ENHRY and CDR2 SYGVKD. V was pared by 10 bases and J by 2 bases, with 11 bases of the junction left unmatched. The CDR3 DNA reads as TGTGCCAGCAGAGGACTAGGTTCCCCCTACGAGCAGTACTTC. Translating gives CASRGLGSPYEQYF.

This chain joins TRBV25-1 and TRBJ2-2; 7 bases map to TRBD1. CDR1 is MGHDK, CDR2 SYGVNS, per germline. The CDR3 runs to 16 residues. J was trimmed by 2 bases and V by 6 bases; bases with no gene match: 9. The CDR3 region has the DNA TGTGCCAGCAGCTCGGTATCAGGGGGTAACACCGGGGAGCTGTTTTTT. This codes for CASSSVSGGNTGELFF.

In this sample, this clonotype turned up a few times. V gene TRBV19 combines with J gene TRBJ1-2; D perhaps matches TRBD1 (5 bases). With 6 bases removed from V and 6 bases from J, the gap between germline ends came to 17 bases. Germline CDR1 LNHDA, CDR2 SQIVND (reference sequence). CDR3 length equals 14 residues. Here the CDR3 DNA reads TGTGCCAGTAGCCCCTACGGGAGGGGAGATGGCTACACCTTC. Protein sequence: CASSPYGRGDGYTF.

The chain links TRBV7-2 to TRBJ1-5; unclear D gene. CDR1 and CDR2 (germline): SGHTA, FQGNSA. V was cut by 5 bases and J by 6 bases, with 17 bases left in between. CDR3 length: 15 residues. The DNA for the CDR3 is TGTGCCAGCAGCGAGAGTGGAGGGCGGGTTCAGCCCCAGCATTTT. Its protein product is CASSESGGRVQPQHF.

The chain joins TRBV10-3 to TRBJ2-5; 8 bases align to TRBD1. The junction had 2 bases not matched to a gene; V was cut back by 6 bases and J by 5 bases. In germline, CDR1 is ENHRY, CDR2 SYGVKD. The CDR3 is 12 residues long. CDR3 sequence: CAIRAGGETQYF. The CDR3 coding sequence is TGTGCCATCAGGGCAGGGGGCGAGACCCAGTACTTC.